The clone carrying this T cell receptor beta chain was recorded a few times. What it recognizes is unknown. This entry is derived from a study of response to subunit inactivated influenza vaccine. Study outcomes and limitations: Seasonal influenza vaccination, on each occasion, was suggested by the authors to recruit few new T cells.

A single record per CDR3 protein comes from TCRdb applying MiXCR to the RT-PCR reads. The data contain fewer than 400,000 distinct CDR3 sequences, around a fifth of them singletons. This sample comprised PBMCs from blood, obtained approximately 20 months after vaccination. The clonotype was recovered from a man between 45 and 75 years old who received an inactivated influenza vaccine.

The CDR3, as DNA: TGTGCCATCAGTGGAAGTGGCGAGACCCAGTACTTC. Amino acids: CAISGSGETQYF. This chain links TRBV10-3 with TRBJ2-5; D not certain. Germline V lookup: CDR1 ENHRY, CDR2 SYGVKD. The CDR3 loop spans 12 amino acids. The ends were cut back, 4 bases at V and 5 bases at J, with 8 bases in the middle.